This T cell receptor beta chain was identified in a study of post-analysis software for immune sequencing data. Study as a whole: Clinical courses comprised relapsing-remitting, secondary progressive and progressive-relapsing multiple sclerosis.

This CDR3 contains 19 residues. V shed 2 bases, J shed 6 bases, and the junction held 14 bases outside the gene matches. Germline assignment: CDR1 SGHTA and CDR2 FQGNSA. Comments on this clonotype: Antigen: not known.

Researchers reported that TCR beta cDNA libraries carried unique molecular identifiers. MiXCR was run by TCRdb on the PCR reads, yielding one entry per CDR3 protein. The table shows hundreds of thousands of distinct CDR3 sequences, with roughly three fifths occurring only once. Overall study results and limits: Batch-matched samples strongly co-clustered by F measure. About five TRBV segments were more frequent in patients than controls; TRBV5-6, TRBV5-1 and TRBV20-1 belonged to this group.

This clonotype was sampled from a girl aged 2-10 years with multiple sclerosis. The sample comprised blood. V gene TRBV7-2 combines with J gene TRBJ2-1, with TRBD1 matching 12 bases. In nucleotides, the CDR3 is TGTGCCAGCAGCTTATCTCTGCTCCCCCGGGACAGGGGGCTCAATGAGCAGTTCTTC. Its protein is CASSLSLLPRDRGLNEQFF.